These T cell receptor beta chains were read from a single sample in a study of T cells after yellow fever vaccination. Via MiXCR, TCRdb re-called the 5' RACE reads, giving one row per CDR3 protein. The table has about 73,000 distinct CDR3 sequences, approximately 7.5% seen once. The material was CD8+ T cells sorted from PBMCs, obtained on the day of the yellow fever booster vaccination. The receptor source for this set is a man aged 25 to 40 who received the YFV17D yellow fever vaccine. CDR3s include the opening cysteine and the closing phenylalanine or tryptophan. D genes are given only for firm matches. A clone size is listed for some rows: how often the clone was seen (once, few, many), or a class if it is expanded.

DNA: TGTGCCAGCAGCGAGACAGGGGTGGCCTCCTACGAGCAGTACTTC; CDR3: CASSETGVASYEQYF; D: TRBD1; size: few; J: TRBJ2-7; V: TRBV9
DNA: TGTGCCAGAAGTTACACTGGGACTAGCGGAAAAGAGACCCAGTACTTC; CDR3: CARSYTGTSGKETQYF; D: TRBD2; size: few; J: TRBJ2-5; V: TRBV6-5
DNA: TGTGCTAGTGGTCTCTGGGCCTTCCAAGAGACCCAGTACTTC; CDR3: CASGLWAFQETQYF; D: NA; size: NA; J: TRBJ2-5; V: TRBV12-5
DNA: TGTGCCAGCGACTTCGGCTATGGCTACACCTTC; CDR3: CASDFGYGYTF; D: NA; size: NA; J: TRBJ1-2; V: TRBV2
DNA: TGTGCCAGCAGCCCCCGGTCGGAGGCCCAGCTGTTTTTT; CDR3: CASSPRSEAQLFF; D: NA; size: few; J: TRBJ2-2; V: TRBV9
DNA: TGTGCCAGCAGCGGAGAGGGGGGCAGCACAGATACGCAGTATTTT; CDR3: CASSGEGGSTDTQYF; D: NA; size: many; J: TRBJ2-3; V: TRBV12-3/TRBV12-4
DNA: TGCGCCAGCAGCCAAGGTACCCAGACCAGAACAACCGGGGAGCTGTTTTTT; CDR3: CASSQGTQTRTTGELFF; D: NA; size: NA; J: TRBJ2-2; V: TRBV4-3
DNA: TGTGCCAGTAGCATTATAGCTGCCGTCCCAGATACGCAGTATTTT; CDR3: CASSIIAAVPDTQYF; D: NA; size: NA; J: TRBJ2-3; V: TRBV19
DNA: TGCGCCAGCAGCTTGGCCCGGGTAGCGGGGGCCTACGAGCAGTACTTC; CDR3: CASSLARVAGAYEQYF; D: TRBD2; size: many; J: TRBJ2-7; V: TRBV5-1
DNA: TGCAGTGCTAGAGATCGGACTAGGATCGATACGCAGTATTTT; CDR3: CSARDRTRIDTQYF; D: TRBD2; size: NA; J: TRBJ2-3; V: TRBV20-1
DNA: TGTGCCAGCAGCCAAGATCTTTCTGGGACTGAAGCTTTCTTT; CDR3: CASSQDLSGTEAFF; D: NA; size: many; J: TRBJ1-1; V: TRBV4-2
DNA: TGTGCCAGCAGTTACTCCAGCGGCGCCTACGAGCAGTACTTC; CDR3: CASSYSSGAYEQYF; D: NA; size: NA; J: TRBJ2-7; V: TRBV6-5
DNA: TGTGCCAGCAGCCAAGGCGGGATCGGATACGAGCAGTACTTC; CDR3: CASSQGGIGYEQYF; D: NA; size: few; J: TRBJ2-7; V: TRBV3-1
DNA: TGTGCCAGCAGTGGGCAGGGATGGTACGAGCAGTACTTC; CDR3: CASSGQGWYEQYF; D: NA; size: medium-sized; J: TRBJ2-7; V: TRBV2
DNA: TGCGCCAGCAGCCAAGGGGGTACCTACGAGCAGTACTTC; CDR3: CASSQGGTYEQYF; D: NA; size: NA; J: TRBJ2-7; V: TRBV4-1
DNA: TGTGCCATCAGTGATGCGGAGGATGAGCAGTTCTTC; CDR3: CAISDAEDEQFF; D: NA; size: NA; J: TRBJ2-1; V: TRBV10-3
DNA: TGTGCCAGCAGGTACGGGACAGGGGTGTACGAGCAGTACTTC; CDR3: CASRYGTGVYEQYF; D: TRBD1; size: many; J: TRBJ2-7; V: TRBV6-5
DNA: TGTGCCAGCTCCCTGGGGGCAGAAAGTGAGCAGTTCTTC; CDR3: CASSLGAESEQFF; D: NA; size: few; J: TRBJ2-1; V: TRBV6-2/TRBV6-3
DNA: TGTGCCAGCAAAGGAGAGACTAGCGGGCAAGAGACCCAGTACTTC; CDR3: CASKGETSGQETQYF; D: TRBD2; size: few; J: TRBJ2-5; V: TRBV12-3/TRBV12-4
DNA: TGTGCCAGCAGCCAAGGCCTCCTAAGCTCCTACGAGCAGTACTTC; CDR3: CASSQGLLSSYEQYF; D: NA; size: NA; J: TRBJ2-7; V: TRBV4-2
DNA: TGTGCCAGCAGTTCCGCCCTCGGACTAGCGGGAGCGGTCCCCTACGAGCAGTACTTC; CDR3: CASSSALGLAGAVPYEQYF; D: TRBD2; size: NA; J: TRBJ2-7; V: TRBV28
DNA: TGTGCCAGCAACTCCCTAGCGGGAACCGTAGGGACCGGGGAGCTGTTTTTT; CDR3: CASNSLAGTVGTGELFF; D: TRBD2; size: few; J: TRBJ2-2; V: TRBV6-5
DNA: TGTGCCAGCAGCCCCGCTTTTGGACAGGTCAACTATGGCTACACCTTC; CDR3: CASSPAFGQVNYGYTF; D: TRBD1; size: NA; J: TRBJ1-2; V: TRBV11-2
DNA: TGCAGTGCTGGGGGAGCTGCAGGGGCCAACGTCCTGACTTTC; CDR3: CSAGGAAGANVLTF; D: NA; size: NA; J: TRBJ2-6; V: TRBV20-1
DNA: TGTGCCAGCAGTTCTGACAGGGGGTCTATCACCTTC; CDR3: CASSSDRGSITF; D: TRBD1; size: NA; J: TRBJ1-2; V: TRBV6-5
DNA: TGTGCCAGTTCCGGGGCATTCTCCTACGAGCAGTACTTC; CDR3: CASSGAFSYEQYF; D: NA; size: few; J: TRBJ2-7; V: TRBV12-3/TRBV12-4